These T cell receptor beta chains were read from a single sample in a study of shared clonotypes between healthy human individuals. The protocol was immunoSEQ multiplex PCR, while the TCRdb copy is restricted to in-frame clones and leaves out a portion. The sample records about 2 million clones, about 95% being singletons. Sample: naive CD8+ T cells sorted from blood. These receptors all stem from a man aged 18 to 29 in good health. Each CDR3 is given with its conserved first and last residue. D genes are given only for firm matches. Clone size is not always given. Where it is, it says once, few, many or a class for expanded clones.

TRBJ1-2,TRBV29-1,TRBD1,few,TGCAGCGTCGAAGGAGACAGGGGACAGGGTGGCTACACCTTC,CSVEGDRGQGGYTF
TRBJ2-7,TRBV9,.,.,TGTGCCAGCAGCGTAGATGACTCCCTATCCTACGAGCAGTACTTC,CASSVDDSLSYEQYF
TRBJ2-5,TRBV2,TRBD1,once,TGTGCCAGCAGTGACTTGAAGGACAGGTGGGAGACCCAGTACTTC,CASSDLKDRWETQYF
TRBJ2-1,TRBV11-2,TRBD2,.,TGTGCCAGCAGCTTAGGACTAGCGGGGTTCAGCTCCTACAATGAGCAGTTCTTC,CASSLGLAGFSSYNEQFF
TRBJ1-2,TRBV27,TRBD1,.,TGTGCCAGCAGCACAGGGGGCGGCGGGCTTGGCTACACCTTC,CASSTGGGGLGYTF
TRBJ2-5,TRBV29-1,.,.,TGCAGCGGGCTAGGGTCCCTGGAGACCCAGTACTTC,CSGLGSLETQYF
TRBJ2-3,TRBV4-3,TRBD2,.,TGCGCCAGCAGCCAAGCCGGCGGGGGGACAGATACGCAGTATTTT,CASSQAGGGTDTQYF
TRBJ1-1,TRBV28,.,.,TGTGCCAGCAGTGAAACAGGCCTAGGGACTGAAGCTTTCTTT,CASSETGLGTEAFF
TRBJ2-7,TRBV6-5,.,.,TGTGCCAGCAGTTATGGGACTGCCCCCTACGAGCAGTACTTC,CASSYGTAPYEQYF
TRBJ2-7,TRBV4-1,.,.,TGCGCCAGCAGCCAAGAAGGGCGGGGTACCGAGCAGTACTTC,CASSQEGRGTEQYF
TRBJ1-1,TRBV7-9,TRBD1,.,TGTGCCAGCAGCTTTTCGCCGTCCCGGGACAGGGACACTGAAGCTTTCTTT,CASSFSPSRDRDTEAFF
TRBJ2-7,TRBV25-1,.,once,TGTGCCAGCAGCGAACCGGGGTACGAGCAGTACTTC,CASSEPGYEQYF
TRBJ2-7,TRBV7-8,.,.,TGTGCCAGCAGCTTAACGACAGCTTCATCCTACGAGCAGTACTTC,CASSLTTASSYEQYF
TRBJ1-1,TRBV4-2,.,.,TGTGCCAGCAGCCAAGAGATGGGGCAGGACACTGAAGCTTTCTTT,CASSQEMGQDTEAFF
TRBJ1-4,TRBV30,.,.,TGTGCCTGGAATCAAGGGTTTCTTGAAAAACTGTTTTTT,CAWNQGFLEKLFF